This T cell receptor (beta chain) appears in the sequencing data of a study of blood T cell repertoires in COVID-19. Study summary: Sites in the United States, Italy and Spain provided acute and convalescent COVID-19 samples.

Clinical history as reported by participants underpinned cohort assignment. Per the original data handling: Amplifying reference gene primers gave estimates of nucleated cell counts. Method: immunoSEQ multiplex PCR; TCRdb's copy keeps in-frame clones and lacks some. The DNA gave D and trimming, while V, J and clone size come from that table. The sample records 400,000 or so clones, around 91% being singletons. This clone appeared a few times. V was clipped by 3 bases and J by 3 bases, with 9 bases between them. Germline V gives CDR1 ENHRY, CDR2 SYGVKD. CDR3 length: 13 residues. The genes are TRBV10-3 and TRBJ2-7, with D uncertain. This receptor was taken from a man aged 18 to 29 who had recovered from COVID-19. The sample comprised PBMCs or T cells enriched from blood (not recorded which). In DNA, the CDR3 is TGTGCCATCAGTGACCTCGACAACTACGAGCAGTACTTC. Translation gives CAISDLDNYEQYF.